These 23 T cell receptor beta chains share one sample of origin, sequenced in a study of blood T cell repertoires in COVID-19 (dated by TCRdb to between 2020 and 2021). Libraries were built with the immunoSEQ multiplex PCR assay. Not all clones reach the TCRdb copy of this immuneACCESS table, which keeps in-frame sequences only. Checked studies attribute under half of the gap to unresolved V genes and leave the rest unexplained. The sample table shows around 220,000 clones, and 75% to 90% are seen once. Around 5.4% of the sample is taken by the ten largest. The sample consisted of peripheral blood. These receptors were obtained from a human donor in a cohort sampled during active COVID-19.

The chain carries TRBV7-2 and TRBJ1-2, with TRBD1 matching over 9 bases. Germline V gives CDR1 SGHTA, CDR2 FQGNSA. V dropped 2 bases and J dropped 2; count of bases not matched to a gene: 6. The CDR3 extends over 16 amino acids. Here the CDR3 reads CASSLRGDRVNYGYTF. CDR3 DNA: TGTGCCAGCAGCTTAAGGGGGGACAGGGTGAACTATGGCTACACCTTC.

The J gene is TRBJ1-1, the V gene TRBV5-1; D is perhaps TRBD1 (5 bases). This CDR3 region has 13 residues. V lost 4 bases and J lost 1, with 8 bases in between. Germline lookup yields CDR1 SGHRS and CDR2 YFSETQ. The CDR3 sequence is CASSQGPNTEAFF. CDR3 nucleotides: TGCGCCAGCAGCCAGGGCCCGAACACTGAAGCTTTCTTT.

The chain uses TRBV6-5 and TRBJ2-1; 10 nucleotides align to TRBD2. V dropped 2 bases and J dropped 9; count of bases not matched to a gene: 10. This CDR3 has 16 residues. Germline CDR1 MNHEY, CDR2 SVGAGI. In DNA, the CDR3 is TGTGCCAGCAGTTACGTATTACTAGCGGGATGGAGTGAGCAGTTCTTC. It encodes CASSYVLLAGWSEQFF.

The rearrangement joins TRBV6-2 or TRBV6-3 to TRBJ1-5, with TRBD1 matching 8 bases. The germline V gene has CDR1 MNHEY and CDR2 SVGEGT. With 5 bases clipped from V and 4 bases from J, the junction kept 4 bases outside the gene matches. The CDR3 consists of 14 residues. The CDR3 bases are TGTGCCAGCAGTACGGACAGGGTTAATCAGCCCCAGCATTTT. Encoded protein: CASSTDRVNQPQHF.

This sequence joins TRBV7-2 and TRBJ1-2, with 8 bases lining up with TRBD1. Germline CDR1 SGHTA, CDR2 FQGNSA. The ends lost 1 base at V and 3 bases at J; junction bases unmatched: 1. The length of the CDR3 is 14 residues. The CDR3 is CASSLVQGDYGYTF. DNA for the CDR3: TGTGCCAGCAGCTTAGTACAGGGGGACTATGGCTACACCTTC.

This clone has more than one count but fewer than ten. The genes are TRBV28 and TRBJ2-7; possible D gene TRBD1, 5 bases. V was trimmed by 8 bases and J by 6 bases, leaving 14 bases between them. The CDR3 runs to 12 residues. Germline V lookup: CDR1 MDHEN, CDR2 SYDVKM. The CDR3 here is CASYPMGPEQYF. The CDR3 DNA follows: TGTGCCAGCTATCCCATGGGGCCCGAGCAGTACTTC.

The sample holds a few counts of this clone. V is TRBV28 and J is TRBJ2-7, with D hard to call. From germline, CDR1 is MDHEN and CDR2 SYDVKM. The CDR3 runs 13 residues. V gave up 6 bases and J gave up 6 bases, with 15 bases separating them. CDR3 sequence (DNA): TGTGCCAGCAGCGGTGTTTACCCCCGCGAGCAGTACTTC. Translated, it gives CASSGVYPREQYF.

This clone was found once. The gene calls are TRBV6-5 and TRBJ1-2; 8 bases agree with TRBD1. V shed 6 bases and J 4 bases; nucleotides not matched to a gene: 7. This CDR3 is built from 14 residues. The germline V gene encodes CDR1 MNHEY and CDR2 SVGAGI. The CDR3: CASRVRTGFYGYTF. Here the CDR3 DNA reads TGTGCCAGCAGGGTGCGGACAGGGTTCTATGGCTACACCTTC.

This chain links TRBV30 with TRBJ1-6; 7 nucleotides line up with TRBD1. V lost 4 bases and J lost 10; bases outside the gene matches: 4. This CDR3 contains 12 residues. Germline assignment: CDR1 GTSNPN and CDR2 SVGIG (reference sequence). CDR3 nucleotides: TGTGCCTGGACTTCAGGGGGATCACCCCTCCACTTT. As protein: CAWTSGGSPLHF.

The genes are TRBV5-4 and TRBJ1-1; a weak D match, TRBD1 (6 bases). Trimming removed 2 bases at V and 0 bases at J, with 14 bases between. CDR1 SGHNT and CDR2 YYREEE come from the germline V gene (reference sequence). This CDR3 is 16 amino acids long. CDR3: CASSFPRGRMNTEAFF. The CDR3 nucleotides read TGTGCCAGCAGCTTTCCGCGGGGGCGTATGAACACTGAAGCTTTCTTT.

The chain combines TRBV18 with TRBJ2-7, with TRBD2 matching over 8 bases. V lost 3 bases and J lost 12; bases outside the gene matches: 7. The germline CDR1 and CDR2 sequences are KGHSH and LQKENI. CDR3 length: 12 amino acids. The CDR3 region has the DNA TGTGCCAGCTCACCGGATAGCGGGAACCCGTACTTC. It specifies CASSPDSGNPYF.

V gene TRBV9 combines with J gene TRBJ1-3, with D possibly TRBD1 on 6 matching bases. Germline CDR1 and CDR2: SGDLS and YYNGEE. The germline V and J ends were trimmed by 3 bases and 0 bases, with 13 bases remaining between them. The CDR3 spans 16 residues. DNA of the CDR3: TGTGCCAGCAGCGCCGGGGACACTCGCTCTGGAAACACCATATATTTT. It encodes CASSAGDTRSGNTIYF. The full variable domain, completed using reference TRBV9 and TRBJ1-3, is DSGVTQTPKHLITATGQRVTLRCSPRSGDLSVYWYQQSLDQGLQFLIQYYNGEERAKGNILERFSAQQFPDLHSELNLSSLELGDSALYFCASSAGDTRSGNTIYFGEGSWLTVV.

This sequence joins TRBV7-8 and TRBJ2-7, with unresolved D. The CDR3 spans 13 residues. Per the germline V gene, CDR1 is SGHVS and CDR2 is FQNEAQ. V gave up 6 bases and J gave up 1 base, with 10 bases separating them. The CDR3 sequence is CASRPTASYEQYF. CDR3 DNA: TGTGCCAGCAGACCGACTGCGTCCTACGAGCAGTACTTC.

The V call is TRBV7-6, the J call TRBJ2-7; the match to TRBD1 covers 11 bases. The length of the CDR3 is 15 residues. Germline-derived CDR1 and CDR2 are SGHVS and FNYEAQ. The V gene end was trimmed by 5 bases and the J gene end by 0 bases; junction bases not matched to a gene: 3. CDR3 coding DNA: TGTGCCAGCAGCCCCGGGACAGGGGGCTCCTACGAGCAGTACTTC. Residues: CASSPGTGGSYEQYF. The full variable domain, with the rest looked up from reference TRBV7-6 and TRBJ2-7, is GAGVSQSPRYKVTKRGQDVALRCDPISGHVSLYWYRQALGQGPEFLTYFNYEAQQDKSGLPNDRFSAERPEGSISTLTIQRTEQRDSAMYRCASSPGTGGSYEQYFGPGTRLTVT.

This chain links TRBV2 with TRBJ1-2, with D possibly TRBD1 on 6 matching bases. V lost 6 bases to trimming and J lost 1 base, with 12 bases between them. CDR1 and CDR2 (germline): SNHLY, FYNNEI. This CDR3 contains 14 residues. CDR3 sequence (DNA): TGTGCCAGCAGCCGCCGGACAGATAACTATGGCTACACCTTC. Protein product: CASSRRTDNYGYTF.

The table lists this clone with a few counts. The rearrangement links TRBV6-5 to TRBJ2-6; tentatively, D is TRBD1 (6 bases). From germline, CDR1 is MNHEY and CDR2 SVGAGI. Trimming pared 0 bases from V and 9 bases from J, leaving 15 bases between. The CDR3 covers 16 residues. DNA for the CDR3: TGTGCCAGCAGTTACTCGAGTTTTCTACAGGGCAACGTCCTGACTTTC. Translation gives CASSYSSFLQGNVLTF.

This rearrangement joins TRBV7-9 to TRBJ2-7; 9 bases fit TRBD2. With 5 bases clipped from V and 6 bases from J, the junction kept 8 bases outside the gene matches. The CDR3 loop spans 14 amino acids. Germline CDR1 reads SEHNR; CDR2 reads FQNEAQ (reference sequence). The CDR3 coding sequence is TGTGCCAGCAGCCCCGCGGGACTAGCAGTCGAGCAGTACTTC. Translated: CASSPAGLAVEQYF.

The chain combines TRBV7-2 with TRBJ2-3, with D possibly being TRBD2 (5 bases). The length of the CDR3 is 15 residues. Trimming stripped 1 base from V and 2 bases from J, with 10 bases between. CDR1 is SGHTA and CDR2 is FQGNSA in the germline V gene. The CDR3 nucleotides read TGTGCCAGCAGCTTAGATGGCGGACTCACAGATACGCAGTATTTT. Its translation is CASSLDGGLTDTQYF.

This clone was found a few times. This sample also contains other DNA sequences that code for the same CDR3. The V and J genes are TRBV5-6 and TRBJ2-1; D may be TRBD2 (5 bases). Per the germline V gene, CDR1 is SGHDT and CDR2 is YYEEEE. With 0 bases removed from V and 2 bases from J, the gap between germline ends came to 6 bases. CDR3 size: 14 residues. CDR3 protein: CASSLGLPYNEQFF. CDR3 DNA: TGTGCCAGCAGCTTGGGACTACCCTACAATGAGCAGTTCTTC.

The gene calls are TRBV3-1 (or the pseudogene TRBV3-2) and TRBJ2-7; 8 nucleotides align to TRBD2. The CDR3 spans 16 residues. From germline, CDR1 is LGHDT and CDR2 YNNKEL (reference sequence). V was clipped by 4 bases and J by 4 bases; unmatched bases: 12. CDR3 sequence reads: CASSRPLAVAGYEQYF. For the CDR3, the DNA is TGTGCCAGCAGCCGACCTCTAGCAGTAGCGGGATACGAGCAGTACTTC.

The rearrangement links TRBV28 to TRBJ1-5; 9 positions agree with TRBD1. Germline CDR1 and CDR2: MDHEN and SYDVKM. The CDR3 has 17 amino acids. V shed 5 bases, J shed 1 base, and the junction held 9 bases outside the gene matches. CDR3 residues: CASSPGTGRRSNQPQHF. In DNA form, the CDR3 reads TGTGCCAGCAGTCCGGGGACAGGGAGGAGAAGCAATCAGCCCCAGCATTTT.

The rearrangement uses TRBV28 and TRBJ1-5; D perhaps matches TRBD1 (6 bases). The CDR3 extends over 17 amino acids. CDR1 is MDHEN and CDR2 is SYDVKM in the germline V gene. With 3 bases removed from V and 2 bases from J, the gap between germline ends came to 17 bases. The CDR3 protein is CASSLSRIAGGNQPQHF. Written as DNA, the CDR3 is TGTGCCAGCAGTTTGTCGAGAATCGCAGGGGGCAATCAGCCCCAGCATTTT.

About this clone itself: An end of the junction differs from the germline gene, which may be a read error. This chain connects TRBV2 to TRBJ2-4; 9 bases align to TRBD1. CDR1 and CDR2 (germline): SNHLY, FYNNEI. This CDR3 is built from 11 residues. The DNA of the CDR3 is TGTGCCAGCAGTCCTACCGGGACAGGGTTTTTC. It codes for CASSPTGTGFF.